The 18 T cell receptor beta chains in this list originate from one sample, sequenced in a study of T cell responses to AZD1222 COVID-19 vaccine. Data came from immunoSEQ multiplex PCR; TCRdb stores just in-frame clones and leaves some out. Among about 130,000 clones listed, about 85% were seen once. Specimen: peripheral blood, collected 28 days after the second AZD1222 dose. The receptors come from an adult who received the AZD1222 COVID-19 vaccine.

This clone was observed a single time. The rearrangement uses TRBV6-6 and TRBJ2-5; the D gene is possibly TRBD2 (6 bases). Trimming took 6 bases from V and 5 from J, leaving 22 bases between them. CDR1 is MNHNY, CDR2 SVGAGI, per germline (reference sequence). The CDR3 contains 16 residues. The CDR3 loop reads CASRPFGGTILETQYF. CDR3 nucleotides: TGTGCCAGCAGACCCTTCGGGGGAACCATTTTGGAGACCCAGTACTTC.

This chain uses TRBV10-3 with TRBJ1-1; no definite D call. CDR3 length: 15 amino acids. The germline V gene encodes CDR1 ENHRY and CDR2 SYGVKD. V lost 0 bases, J lost 1 base, and 9 bases lay in between. The CDR3 nucleotides read TGTGCCATCAGTGAGTCCCACGAATGGAACACTGAAGCTTTCTTT. It is translated as CAISESHEWNTEAFF.

The CDR3 is CASSPYLPTEGNTEAFF. The DNA for the CDR3 is TGCGCCAGCAGCCCCTACCTTCCGACAGAGGGGAACACTGAAGCTTTCTTT. The V and J genes are TRBV5-1 and TRBJ1-1, with a weak D call TRBD1 (5 bases). This CDR3 has 17 residues. Trimming cost V 4 bases and J 1 base, with 20 bases left between them. Germline CDR1 and CDR2: SGHRS and YFSETQ. The full variable domain, rest sourced from reference TRBV5-1 and TRBJ1-1, is KAGVTQTPRYLIKTRGQQVTLSCSPISGHRSVSWYQQTPGQGLQFLFEYFSETQRNKGNFPGRFSGRQFSNSRSEMNVSTLELGDSALYLCASSPYLPTEGNTEAFFGQGTRLTVV.

The chain combines TRBV7-3 with TRBJ1-1; the D is unclear. This CDR3 is 13 amino acids long. Trimming pared 5 bases from V and 1 base from J, leaving 8 bases between. Germline CDR1 and CDR2: SGHTA and FQGTGA. CDR3 in DNA: TGTGCCAGCAGCCTCCAGCCGAACACTGAAGCTTTCTTT. Residues: CASSLQPNTEAFF.

The chain recombines TRBV20-1 with TRBJ1-5; unclear D gene. Germline V lookup: CDR1 DFQATT, CDR2 SNEGSKA (reference sequence). V lost 3 bases and J 1 base, leaving 7 bases between the germline ends. CDR3 length equals 13 residues. The CDR3 sequence is CSASLESNQPQHF. The DNA of the CDR3 is TGCAGTGCTAGTTTGGAGAGCAATCAGCCCCAGCATTTT.

The chain recombines TRBV12-3 or TRBV12-4 with TRBJ1-1; TRBD1 might be the D (5 bases). The CDR3 runs 13 residues. Trimming cost V 4 bases and J 3 bases, with 9 bases left between them. CDR3 residues: CASSWGTYTEAFF. The CDR3 nucleotides are TGTGCCAGCAGTTGGGGGACTTACACTGAAGCTTTCTTT.

The rearrangement uses TRBV18 and TRBJ2-2, with D perhaps matching TRBD2 (5 bases). The CDR3 contains 15 residues. V lost 2 bases and J 8 bases, leaving 15 bases between the germline ends. Germline-derived CDR1 and CDR2 are KGHSH and LQKENI. Here the CDR3 reads CASSPRRANRGELFF. The CDR3 nucleotides are TGTGCCAGCTCACCAAGGCGGGCGAACCGAGGGGAGCTGTTTTTT.

The CDR3: CASSLVMENTEAFF. CDR3 bases: TGCGCCAGCAGCTTGGTCATGGAGAACACTGAAGCTTTCTTT. This chain links TRBV5-1 with TRBJ1-1; D is unclear. The germline CDR1 and CDR2 sequences are SGHRS and YFSETQ. Trimming shortened V by 0 bases and J by 1 base, and 7 bases separated the two germline ends. The CDR3 runs 14 residues.

The chain recombines TRBV7-2 with TRBJ2-2; TRBD2 might be the D (6 bases). This CDR3 comprises 14 residues. V lost 2 bases and J 6 bases, leaving 10 bases between the germline ends. Germline V lookup: CDR1 SGHTA, CDR2 FQGNSA. CDR3 sequence reads: CASSLQGGPGELFF. In DNA, the CDR3 is TGTGCCAGCAGCTTACAGGGAGGTCCCGGGGAGCTGTTTTTT.

The table lists this clone with a few counts. The rearrangement uses TRBV3-1 (or the pseudogene TRBV3-2) and TRBJ1-2; D is perhaps TRBD1 (5 bases). Deletions cut 1 base from V and 8 bases from J, with 11 bases between. This CDR3 region has 13 residues. In germline, CDR1 is LGHDT, CDR2 YNNKEL (reference sequence). This chain's CDR3 is CASSQVRDLGYTF. Written as DNA, the CDR3 is TGTGCCAGCAGCCAAGTTCGGGACTTAGGCTACACCTTC.

The rearrangement joins TRBV28 to TRBJ2-7; D is tentatively TRBD1 or TRBD2 (5 bases each). This CDR3 spans 14 amino acids. With 1 base removed from V and 2 bases from J, the gap between germline ends came to 9 bases. Germline lookup yields CDR1 MDHEN and CDR2 SYDVKM. The CDR3 DNA follows: TGTGCCAGCAGTTTATATGGGGGAGCCTACGAGCAGTACTTC. Translated: CASSLYGGAYEQYF.

The chain has TRBV6-5 and TRBJ1-2; the D gene is possibly TRBD1 (5 bases). Germline values: CDR1 MNHEY, CDR2 SVGAGI. V dropped 2 bases and J dropped 5 bases, with 15 bases sitting between them. The length of the CDR3 is 15 residues. CDR3 nucleotides: TGTGCCAGCAGTTACCAGGGAGGGTCGGATTATGGCTACACCTTC. Protein: CASSYQGGSDYGYTF.

V and J are TRBV7-2 and TRBJ2-7, with D possibly being TRBD1 (6 bases). The CDR3 consists of 14 residues. V lost 5 bases and J 2 bases, leaving 13 bases between the germline ends. Germline V gene data show CDR1 as SGHTA and CDR2 as FQGNSA. CDR3: CASSPRQDAYEQYF. The CDR3, as DNA: TGTGCCAGCAGCCCAAGACAGGACGCCTACGAGCAGTACTTC.

This rearrangement joins TRBV6-5 to TRBJ1-5, with D hard to call. Germline V CDR1 and CDR2: MNHEY, SVGAGI. The CDR3 contains 14 residues. Trimming removed 6 bases at V and 3 bases at J, with 12 bases between. CDR3: CASSREGNNQPQHF. The CDR3 DNA sequence: TGTGCCAGCAGCCGGGAGGGTAACAATCAGCCCCAGCATTTT.

This clone was seen a single time. The chain employs TRBV9 and TRBJ1-6; perhaps TRBD1 as D (5 bases). The germline gives CDR1 SGDLS, CDR2 YYNGEE. V lost 9 bases, J lost 2 bases, and 12 bases lay in between. CDR3 size: 14 residues. The CDR3 sequence is CATLPRAYNSPLHF. In nucleotides, the CDR3 is TGTGCCACCCTCCCCAGGGCCTATAATTCACCCCTCCACTTT.

The V call is TRBV30, the J call TRBJ1-1; the D gene is possibly TRBD1 (5 bases). V dropped 2 bases and J dropped 2 bases, with 15 bases sitting between them. This CDR3 contains 15 residues. Germline lookup yields CDR1 GTSNPN and CDR2 SVGIG (reference sequence). The CDR3 nucleotides are TGTGCCTGGAGTCACCAACGAACAGGAAACACTGAAGCTTTCTTT. Protein sequence: CAWSHQRTGNTEAFF.

This chain joins TRBV14 and TRBJ1-3; D unresolved. Per the germline V gene, CDR1 is SGHDN and CDR2 is FVKESK. The CDR3 covers 13 residues. Trimming cost V 3 bases and J 15 bases, with 18 bases left between them. CDR3 nucleotide sequence: TGTGCCAGCAGCCACCCATGGGGTGATGAAGGATATTTT. It codes for CASSHPWGDEGYF. Using reference TRBV14 and TRBJ1-3 for the parts outside the CDR3, the full variable domain is EAGVTQFPSHSVIEKGQTVTLRCDPISGHDNLYWYRRVMGKEIKFLLHFVKESKQDESGMPNNRFLAERTGGTYSTLKVQPAELEDSGVYFCASSHPWGDEGYFGEGSWLTVV.

There are a few counts of this clone. The chain combines TRBV15 with TRBJ1-6, with D perhaps TRBD1 (5 bases). Trimming removed 3 bases from V and 5 bases from J, with 11 bases in between. The CDR3 extends over 15 amino acids. Germline V lookup: CDR1 LNHNV, CDR2 YYDKDF (reference sequence). CDR3 nucleotides: TGTGCCACCAGCAGGGGACCTGGGGATAATTCACCCCTCCACTTT. This sequence encodes CATSRGPGDNSPLHF.